This T cell receptor beta chain was identified in a study of blood T cells in healthy people across ages (dated by TCRdb to about 2015). With respect to the entire study: Template switching captured roughly one uniquely barcoded TCR beta cDNA molecule per two T cells in model experiments. Age-related changes in TCR beta repertoire diversity were measured in the study by deep sequencing normalized with unique cDNA molecular identifiers. The donors were split into four age groups: young (average approximately 16 years), middle-aged (about 40), aged (approximately 60) and long-lived (roughly 86). Using the same blood draw, the study looked at two additional independent replicas of 1 million unique cDNA reads for two donors, one aged 18 to 30 and the other aged 80 or older.

Study-wide conclusions, independent of this receptor: A strong correlation was found between observed TCR beta diversity and the percentage of naive T cells measured by flow cytometry. Bulk unsorted PBMC profiling prevented conclusive comparison of naive and antigen-experienced compartments. Observed TCR beta diversity per million T cells fell roughly linearly with age, and a significant reduction was already apparent by age about 36. Estimates of total diversity from one million sequenced T cells were regarded as lower bounds and underestimates. Donor CMV infection status was unknown, potentially confounding age-related changes in expanded clonotypes. Compared with the aged group, the long-lived group had more naive CD4+ T cells, fewer expanded clones and increased TCR diversity, suggesting age selection.

Library generation was performed with 5' RACE. Data came from an Illumina HiSeq 2500. The second PCR ran for roughly 6 to 11 cycles and used a J-beta primer mix along with a sample-barcoded 5' primer. A template-switch 5' adaptor carrying 12 random nucleotides introduced a unique molecular identifier onto each TCR beta cDNA molecule. Each sample yielded at least 2.5 million CDR3-containing paired-end reads. All of the RNA was converted into first-strand cDNA using the Mint cDNA synthesis kit, with a TRBC-specific oligonucleotide serving as the primer. Following uracil-DNA glycosylase treatment, a first 18-cycle PCR with universal primers M1SS and BC2_uni_R was performed on all cDNA. The published analysis was carried out like this. For normalization, 1 million high-quality reads, each with a distinct molecular identifier, were randomly selected from each sample. Instead of being binned into consensus sequences, reads with shared molecular identifiers were discarded. MiTCR, set to a Q25 quality threshold and the strictest error-elimination algorithm, was used for CDR3 identification, clonotype clustering and error correction. A nonparametric unseen species model using Euler transformation provided a lower-bound estimate of total TCR beta diversity. The public sequencing data were trimmed at Q25 with fastp and processed into clonotypes with MiXCR by TCRdb, which kept only in-frame beta chains. Rows with a matching CDR3 protein are joined into one entry that keeps the most common DNA and genes. The V and J calls follow TCRdb's processing rather than the paper's. The sample table records about 840,000 distinct CDR3 sequences; about 27% of these occur just once. The top ten clones comprise about 10% of the sample.

Systemically healthy Caucasian individuals from Russia, over 30 in total and aged roughly 6 to 100 years, were included as donors. Ten milliliters of peripheral blood were collected from each donor into EDTA-treated Vacutainer tubes. Ficoll-Paque density-gradient centrifugation was used to isolate PBMCs, with at least 7 million per sample. Trizol reagent was used to extract total RNA from PBMCs, with at least 6 micrograms per sample. For every donor, flow cytometry on a PBMC aliquot measured the percentage of naive CD45RAhigh/CD27high T cells. Unmatched junction bases come to 6, with V trimmed by 5 bases and J by 2 bases. Sequences SEHNR (CDR1) and FQNEAQ (CDR2) are obtained from the germline V gene (reference sequence). Including cysteine and phenylalanine, the CDR3 has 15 amino acids. The read is trimmed to its CDR3 DNA, 45 bases read in frame from base 1. Regarding this clonotype: Its antigen is not yet known. The input lacks base qualities; no much larger clone sits a single base away.

This same sample was also taken into another study, of T cells of mothers and their children. The second study, in turn, reports: Nine systemically healthy Caucasian individuals, comprising three mothers and their six children, were included as donors. cDNA synthesis consumed the entire amount of extracted RNA, loaded at approximately 1.6 ug RNA in each 15 ul reaction. Sample barcodes and 2-4 random nucleotides were added via the M1S primer in the second PCR. Each mother yielded over 9 million TCR beta CDR3 reads and each child roughly 2.9 million reads. TCR recombination output is similarly shaped by thymic selection in related and unrelated pairs, with a minor effect exerted by inherited differences. Related mother-child pairs always showed normalized repertoire overlap that was slightly higher than in unrelated mother-child pairs, though the difference was never significant. No persistent microchimeric T cell clones were found, with a detection sensitivity of around 100 clones per million clonotypes. To look for features that set related mother-child pairs apart from unrelated individuals, the researchers ran deep NGS to compare the TCR beta repertoires of mothers and children. On average, the children were around 11 +/- 4 years old, while the mothers were roughly 36 +/- 4 years old. After adapter ligation was performed with NEBNext reagents, the libraries were sequenced on an Illumina HiSeq 2000 with 100+100 nt paired-end reads. To prevent cross-contamination, the mother and child libraries were prepared a month apart and were sequenced in separate runs. For each donor, between roughly 500,000 and 2,300,000 distinct TCR beta clonotypes were identified. Naive TCR beta clonotypes were estimated from low-frequency clonotypes matched to each donor's FACS-determined naive share, without sorting.

Sequencing was carried out using blood. This chain joins TRBV7-9 to TRBJ2-7; the junction holds 10 bases that match TRBD1. The origin of this receptor is a woman aged 40 to 50 in good health. The nucleotides are TGTGCCAGCAGCGATAAAGGACAGGGGGCCTACGAGCAGTACTTC. Its coded protein is CASSDKGQGAYEQYF. Joined to the reference TRBV7-9 and TRBJ2-7 proteins, this CDR3 gives the full variable domain: DTGVSQNPRHKITKRGQNVTFRCDPISEHNRLYWYRQTLGQGPEFLTYFQNEAQLEKSRLLSDRFSAERPKGSFSTLEIQRTEQGDSAMYLCASSDKGQGAYEQYFGPGTRLTVT.